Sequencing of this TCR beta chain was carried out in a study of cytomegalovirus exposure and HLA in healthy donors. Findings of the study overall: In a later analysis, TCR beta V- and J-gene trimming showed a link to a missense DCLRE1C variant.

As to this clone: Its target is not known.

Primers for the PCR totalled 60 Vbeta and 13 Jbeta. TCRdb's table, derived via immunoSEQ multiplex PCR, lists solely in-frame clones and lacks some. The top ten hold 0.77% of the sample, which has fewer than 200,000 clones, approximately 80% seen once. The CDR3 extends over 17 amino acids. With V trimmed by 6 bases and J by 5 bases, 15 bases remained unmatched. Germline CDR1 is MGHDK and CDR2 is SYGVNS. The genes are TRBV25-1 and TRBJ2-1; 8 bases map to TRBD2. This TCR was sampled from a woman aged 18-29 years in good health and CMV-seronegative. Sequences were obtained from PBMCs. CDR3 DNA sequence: TGTGCCAGCAGCTCCGGACTAGCCCGCCCGGGTAACAATGAGCAGTTCTTC. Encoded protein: CASSSGLARPGNNEQFF.